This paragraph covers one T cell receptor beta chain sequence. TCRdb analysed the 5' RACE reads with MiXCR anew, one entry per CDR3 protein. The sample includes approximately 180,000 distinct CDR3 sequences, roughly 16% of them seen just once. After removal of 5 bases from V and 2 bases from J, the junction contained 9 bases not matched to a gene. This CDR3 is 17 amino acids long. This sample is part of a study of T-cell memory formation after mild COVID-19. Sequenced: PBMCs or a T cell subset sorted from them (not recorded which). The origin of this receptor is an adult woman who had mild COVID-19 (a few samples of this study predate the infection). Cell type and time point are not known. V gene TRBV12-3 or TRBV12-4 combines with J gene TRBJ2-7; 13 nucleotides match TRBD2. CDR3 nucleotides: TGTGCCAGCAGTCGGGACAGGGGGACTAGCGGGACCTACGAGCAGTACTTC. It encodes CASSRDRGTSGTYEQYF.